Below, 12 T cell receptor beta chains from the same sample are listed, as sequenced in a study of T cells after yellow fever vaccination. MiXCR was run by TCRdb on the 5' RACE reads, yielding one entry per CDR3 protein. The repertoire holds some 100,000 distinct CDR3 sequences, roughly 7.2% seen once, with roughly 2.5% in the top ten. The specimen was CD4+ T cells sorted from PBMCs, collected roughly 47 days after the first yellow fever vaccination. These receptors were obtained from a young man who received the YFV17D yellow fever vaccine.

This clonotype was seen at least ten times. The chain joins TRBV7-2 to TRBJ2-3; 8 nucleotides align to TRBD1. The V gene end was trimmed by 1 base and the J gene end by 10 bases; junction bases not matched to a gene: 4. CDR3 length: 13 residues. CDR1 and CDR2 (germline): SGHTA, FQGNSA. CDR3 sequence reads: CASSLGDRRSQYF. CDR3 sequence (DNA): TGTGCCAGCAGCTTAGGGGACAGGAGATCGCAGTATTTT.

This clonotype was seen repeatedly, ten times or more. The chain couples TRBV6-6 to TRBJ2-3, with TRBD2 matching 8 bases. Germline V lookup: CDR1 MNHNY, CDR2 SVGAGI (reference sequence). The CDR3 loop spans 16 amino acids. The trim removed 6 bases at V and 3 bases at J, leaving 11 bases unmatched. The CDR3 protein is CASSQLGGARTDTQYF. In DNA, the CDR3 is TGTGCCAGCAGCCAACTCGGGGGGGCCCGGACAGATACGCAGTATTTT.

This clonotype was picked up many times. The gene calls are TRBV20-1 and TRBJ2-7; D may be TRBD1 (7 bases). This CDR3 contains 17 residues. Germline V gives CDR1 DFQATT, CDR2 SNEGSKA (reference sequence). Deletions cut 6 bases from V and 4 bases from J, with 28 bases between. The CDR3 reads CSALVSPGRRGQYEQYF. For the CDR3, the DNA is TGCAGTGCCCTAGTAAGCCCGGGGAGGCGGGGACAGTACGAGCAGTACTTC.

This clonotype was recorded at least ten times. The J gene is TRBJ1-2, the V gene TRBV14; TRBD1 matches 10 bases. CDR1 SGHDN and CDR2 FVKESK come from the germline V gene. The CDR3 totals 16 residues. The V and J ends lost 0 bases and 4 bases, in that order; junction bases with no gene match: 5. CDR3 sequence reads: CASSQDPGQGSYGYTF. The CDR3 DNA sequence: TGTGCCAGCAGCCAAGACCCGGGACAGGGGAGCTATGGCTACACCTTC.

This clonotype has a count of ten or more. The chain couples TRBV11-2 to TRBJ2-5; a possible D gene is TRBD2 (6 bases). V lost 8 bases, J lost 0 bases, and 7 bases lay in between. The CDR3 extends over 12 amino acids. Germline CDR1 and CDR2: SGHAT and FQNNGV. As DNA, the CDR3 is TGTGCCAGCCGGGGGTACCAAGAGACCCAGTACTTC. Protein product: CASRGYQETQYF.

This clonotype occurred many times. V and J are TRBV7-2 and TRBJ2-3, with TRBD2 matching 12 bases. Trimming took 7 bases from V and 9 from J; bases not matched to a gene: 11. The CDR3 totals 15 residues. Germline V gene lookup returns CDR1 SGHTA and CDR2 FQGNSA. The CDR3 DNA sequence: TGTGCCAGCACCACTTACCTAGCGGGGGGGTTAACGCAGTATTTT. Translation: CASTTYLAGGLTQYF.

A few counts support this clonotype. The chain is built from TRBV18 and TRBJ2-1; TRBD1 aligns across 8 bases. Germline CDR1 is KGHSH and CDR2 is LQKENI. This CDR3 has 16 residues. With 6 bases clipped from V and 5 bases from J, the junction kept 12 bases outside the gene matches. CDR3 loop: CASSSDAGQAHNEQFF. The CDR3 DNA sequence: TGTGCCAGCTCGTCCGATGCGGGACAGGCCCACAATGAGCAGTTCTTC.

This clonotype was recorded many times. The chain is built from TRBV7-9 and TRBJ2-7; tentative D call: TRBD2 (5 bases). V lost 5 bases, J lost 4 bases, and 21 bases lay in between. Per germline, CDR1 SEHNR and CDR2 FQNEAQ (reference sequence). This CDR3 contains 16 residues. The CDR3 bases are TGTGCCAGCAGCACCCTGGGTGGCGGGCGGTTTTACGAGCAGTACTTC. It is translated as CASSTLGGGRFYEQYF.

This clonotype has a count of ten or more. This chain uses TRBV4-1 with TRBJ2-3; D gene ambiguous. Germline-derived CDR1 and CDR2 are MGHRA and YSYEKL. V shed 4 bases and J shed 0 bases, with 11 bases lying between them. The length of the CDR3 is 15 residues. CDR3 sequence: CASSPDLISTDTQYF. CDR3 bases: TGCGCCAGCAGCCCGGACCTCATAAGCACAGATACGCAGTATTTT.

This clonotype was seen many times. This rearrangement joins TRBV7-2 to TRBJ1-1, with 12 bases aligning to TRBD1. V shed 5 bases, J shed 4 bases, and the junction held 11 bases outside the gene matches. The CDR3 extends over 17 amino acids. CDR1 SGHTA and CDR2 FQGNSA come from the germline V gene. The CDR3 sequence: CASSRNPGQGAGTEAFF. CDR3 sequence (DNA): TGTGCCAGCAGCCGAAATCCGGGACAGGGGGCGGGCACTGAAGCTTTCTTT.

The rearrangement links TRBV2 to TRBJ2-3; D is unclear. CDR3 length equals 16 residues. Germline V lookup: CDR1 SNHLY, CDR2 FYNNEI. The V and J ends lost 4 bases and 8 bases respectively, with 22 bases between them. CDR3 region: CASSGWTGKSMGTQYF. The CDR3 coding sequence is TGTGCCAGCAGTGGGTGGACGGGCAAAAGCATGGGTACGCAGTATTTT. Full variable domain (outside the CDR3, taken from reference TRBV2 and TRBJ2-3): EPEVTQTPSHQVTQMGQEVILRCVPISNHLYFYWYRQILGQKVEFLVSFYNNEISEKSEIFDDQFSVERPDGSNFTLKIRSTKLEDSAMYFCASSGWTGKSMGTQYFGPGTRLTVL.

This clonotype was seen ten or more times. The chain carries TRBV6-5 and TRBJ2-1; D gene unclear. Trimming left V 7 bases short and J 9 bases short, with 13 bases between. CDR3 size: 12 residues. The germline gives CDR1 MNHEY, CDR2 SVGAGI. This CDR3 is CASTTPGREQFF. CDR3 nucleotides: TGTGCCAGCACCACCCCCGGGCGTGAGCAGTTCTTC.